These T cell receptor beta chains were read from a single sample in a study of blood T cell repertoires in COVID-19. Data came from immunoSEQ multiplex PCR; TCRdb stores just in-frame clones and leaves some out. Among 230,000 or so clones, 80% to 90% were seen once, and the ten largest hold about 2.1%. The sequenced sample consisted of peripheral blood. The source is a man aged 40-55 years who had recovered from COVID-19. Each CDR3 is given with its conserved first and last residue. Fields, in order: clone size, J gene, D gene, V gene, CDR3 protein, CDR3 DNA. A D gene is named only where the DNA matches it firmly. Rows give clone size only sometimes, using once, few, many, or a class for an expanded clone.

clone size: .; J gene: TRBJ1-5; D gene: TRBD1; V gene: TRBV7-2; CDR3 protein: CASSLWTGVSQPQHF; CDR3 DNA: TGTGCCAGCAGCTTATGGACAGGGGTAAGTCAGCCCCAGCATTTT
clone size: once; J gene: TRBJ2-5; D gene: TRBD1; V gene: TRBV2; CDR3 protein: CASNPAAGGQETQYF; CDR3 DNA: TGTGCCAGCAACCCGGCGGCAGGGGGCCAAGAGACCCAGTACTTC
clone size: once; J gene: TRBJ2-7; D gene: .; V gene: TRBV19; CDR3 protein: CATSDRHEQYF; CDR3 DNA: TGTGCCACCTCAGACAGGCACGAGCAGTACTTC
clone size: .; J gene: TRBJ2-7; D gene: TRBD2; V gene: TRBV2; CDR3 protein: CASSGLAGEYEQYF; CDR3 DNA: TGTGCCAGCAGCGGACTAGCGGGGGAATACGAGCAGTACTTC
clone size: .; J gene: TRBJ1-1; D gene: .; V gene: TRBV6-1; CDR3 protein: CASSELGQRTEAFF; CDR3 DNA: TGTGCCAGCAGTGAGTTAGGACAGCGGACTGAAGCTTTCTTT
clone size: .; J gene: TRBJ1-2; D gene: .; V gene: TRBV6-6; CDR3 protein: CASSSTAANYGYTF; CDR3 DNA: TGTGCCAGCAGTAGTACAGCGGCTAACTATGGCTACACCTTC
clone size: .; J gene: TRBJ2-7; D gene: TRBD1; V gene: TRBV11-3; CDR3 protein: CASSPRTGWYEQYF; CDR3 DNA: TGTGCCAGCAGCCCAAGGACAGGGTGGTACGAGCAGTACTTC
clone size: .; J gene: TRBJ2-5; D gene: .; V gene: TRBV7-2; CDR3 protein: CASSLGLGGETQYF; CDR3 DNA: TGTGCCAGCAGCTTAGGGTTGGGGGGAGAGACCCAGTACTTC
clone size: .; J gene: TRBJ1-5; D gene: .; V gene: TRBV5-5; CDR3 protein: CASSLDGSDQPQHF; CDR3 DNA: TGTGCCAGCAGCTTGGACGGGTCGGATCAGCCCCAGCATTTT
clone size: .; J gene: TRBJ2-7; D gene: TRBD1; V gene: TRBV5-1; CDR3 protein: CASEGQPDSYEQYF; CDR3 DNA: TGCGCCAGCGAGGGACAGCCGGACTCCTACGAGCAGTACTTC
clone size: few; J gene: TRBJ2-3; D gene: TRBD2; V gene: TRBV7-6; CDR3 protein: CASSLRGLAGVQGTDTQYF; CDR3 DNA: TGTGCCAGCAGCTTACGCGGACTAGCGGGGGTTCAAGGCACAGATACGCAGTATTTT
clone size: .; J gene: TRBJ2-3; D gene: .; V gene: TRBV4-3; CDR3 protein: CASSQELGGYTDTQYF; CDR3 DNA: TGCGCCAGCAGCCAAGAGTTAGGGGGATACACAGATACGCAGTATTTT
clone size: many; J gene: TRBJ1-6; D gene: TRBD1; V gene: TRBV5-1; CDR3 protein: CASSLVLTGGEVSPLHF; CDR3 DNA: TGCGCCAGCAGCTTGGTCCTTACAGGGGGCGAGGTCTCACCCCTCCACTTT
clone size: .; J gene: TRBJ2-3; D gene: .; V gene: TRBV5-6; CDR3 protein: CASSLGLSGVGRDTQYF; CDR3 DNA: TGTGCCAGCAGCTTGGGATTGTCGGGAGTGGGGCGGGATACGCAGTATTTT